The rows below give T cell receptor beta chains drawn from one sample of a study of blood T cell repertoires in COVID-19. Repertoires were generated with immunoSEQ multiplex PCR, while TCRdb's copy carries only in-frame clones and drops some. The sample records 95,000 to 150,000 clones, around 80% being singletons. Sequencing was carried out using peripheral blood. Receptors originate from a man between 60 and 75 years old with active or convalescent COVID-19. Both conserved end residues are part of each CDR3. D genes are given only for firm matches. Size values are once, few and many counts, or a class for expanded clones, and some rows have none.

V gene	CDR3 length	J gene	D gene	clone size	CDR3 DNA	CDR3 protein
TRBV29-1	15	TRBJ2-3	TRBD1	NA	TGCAGCTCCTCATACCGGGACAGGGCTACAGATACGCAGTATTTT	CSSSYRDRATDTQYF
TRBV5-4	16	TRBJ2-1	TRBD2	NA	TGTGCCAGCAGCGCGACCGGGACTAGCGGCCTCAACGAGCAGTTCTTC	CASSATGTSGLNEQFF
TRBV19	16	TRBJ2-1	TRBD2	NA	TGTGCCAGTAGTAATCGGGCGGGAGGGGGCTACAATGAGCAGTTCTTC	CASSNRAGGGYNEQFF
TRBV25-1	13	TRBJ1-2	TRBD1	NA	TGTGCCAGCAGTGCACAGGGGCGCTATGGCTACACCTTC	CASSAQGRYGYTF
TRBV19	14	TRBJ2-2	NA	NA	TGTGCCAGTAATAGGAGAGCGAACACCGGGGAGCTGTTTTTT	CASNRRANTGELFF
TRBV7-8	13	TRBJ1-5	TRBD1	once	TGTGCCAGCAGCCACGGGACAGATCAGCCCCAGCATTTT	CASSHGTDQPQHF
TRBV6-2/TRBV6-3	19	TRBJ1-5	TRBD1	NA	TGTGCCAGCAGTATTACAGGGGGGAACCTACCTTATAGCAATCAGCCCCAGCATTTT	CASSITGGNLPYSNQPQHF
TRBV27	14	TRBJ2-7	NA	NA	TGTGCCAGCAGTTTAGGGCAGGGGCGTTACGAGCAGTACTTC	CASSLGQGRYEQYF
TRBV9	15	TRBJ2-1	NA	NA	TGTGCCAGCAGCCTCACTACGAGCTCCTACAATGAGCAGTTCTTC	CASSLTTSSYNEQFF
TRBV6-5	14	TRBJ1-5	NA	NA	TGTGCCAGCAGCGGCTCAGGGAAAGGTCAGCCCCAGCATTTT	CASSGSGKGQPQHF
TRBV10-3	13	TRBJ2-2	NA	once	TGTGCCATCAGCCCGAGGGACACCGGGGAGCTGTTTTTT	CAISPRDTGELFF
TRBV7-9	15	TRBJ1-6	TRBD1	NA	TGTGCCAGCAGCCGTATGGGGCAGGGGGGCTCACCCCTCCACTTT	CASSRMGQGGSPLHF
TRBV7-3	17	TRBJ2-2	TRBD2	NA	TGTGCCAGCAGCTTATTAAATATAGCGGGATTCACCGGGGAGCTGTTTTTT	CASSLLNIAGFTGELFF
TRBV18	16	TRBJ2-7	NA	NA	TGTGCCAGCTCACCGCAGAGGACTCCTAGTCAAGAGGAGCAGTACTTC	CASSPQRTPSQEEQYF
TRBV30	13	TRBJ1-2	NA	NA	TGTGCCTGGATTGGGGCAGGTTTCTATGGCTACACCTTC	CAWIGAGFYGYTF
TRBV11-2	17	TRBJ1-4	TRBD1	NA	TGTGCCAGCAGCTTAGGTGGACAGGGGTCGGCGGAGGAAAAACTGTTTTTT	CASSLGGQGSAEEKLFF
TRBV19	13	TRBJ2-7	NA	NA	TGTGCCAGTAGTACTAGTCCGGTCTACGAGCAGTACTTC	CASSTSPVYEQYF
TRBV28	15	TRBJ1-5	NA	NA	TGTGCCAGCAGTTTTTCGCTAGCTGGCAATCAGCCCCAGCATTTT	CASSFSLAGNQPQHF
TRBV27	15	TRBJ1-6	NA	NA	TGTGCCAGCAGGGTGGGGAGCTCCTATAATTCACCCCTCCACTTT	CASRVGSSYNSPLHF
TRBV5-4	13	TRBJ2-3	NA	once	TGTGCCAGCAGCTTGTATGTAGCGGATACGCAGTATTTT	CASSLYVADTQYF
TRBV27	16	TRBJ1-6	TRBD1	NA	TGTGCCAGCAGCCTCCGGGACAGGGCGGAAAATTCACCCCTCCACTTT	CASSLRDRAENSPLHF
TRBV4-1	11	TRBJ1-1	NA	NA	TGCGCCAGCAGCCAAACTAGTGAAGCTTTCTTT	CASSQTSEAFF
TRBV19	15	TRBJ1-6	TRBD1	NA	TGTGCCAGTAGTGTACAGGGGGCAAGGAATTCACCCCTCCACTTT	CASSVQGARNSPLHF
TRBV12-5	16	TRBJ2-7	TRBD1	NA	TGTGCTAGTGGTCCCCCGGGGGGACAGGGGGGCCCCGAGCAGTACTTC	CASGPPGGQGGPEQYF
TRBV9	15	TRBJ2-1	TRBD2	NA	TGTGCCAGCAGCGTAGGGACTAGCGGGGCCAATGAGCAGTTCTTC	CASSVGTSGANEQFF
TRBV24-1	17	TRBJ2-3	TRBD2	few	TGTGCCACCAGTGATGCCGGAAGCGGGAGGGCCGCGGATACGCAGTATTTT	CATSDAGSGRAADTQYF
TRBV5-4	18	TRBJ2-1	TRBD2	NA	TGTGCCAGCAGCCGGGGACTAGCGGGTTACAGCTCCTACAATGAGCAGTTCTTC	CASSRGLAGYSSYNEQFF
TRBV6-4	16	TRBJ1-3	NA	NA	TGTGCCAGCAGTGAAACAGGGTTAGTCTCTGGAAACACCATATATTTT	CASSETGLVSGNTIYF
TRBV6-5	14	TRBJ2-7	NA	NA	TGTGCCAGCAGTCCCCTTTCCTTTTACTACGAGCAGTACTTC	CASSPLSFYYEQYF
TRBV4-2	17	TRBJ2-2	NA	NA	TGTGCCAGCAGCCAAGAAGTCCAGAGTAGCAACACCGGGGAGCTGTTTTTT	CASSQEVQSSNTGELFF
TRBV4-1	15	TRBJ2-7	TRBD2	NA	TGCGCCAGCAGCCGAGAAGGACTAGCGGGAGGCGAGCAGTACTTC	CASSREGLAGGEQYF
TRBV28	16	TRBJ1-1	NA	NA	TGTGCCAGCAGTTTAATTGGGATGGGAGGGGACACTGAAGCTTTCTTT	CASSLIGMGGDTEAFF
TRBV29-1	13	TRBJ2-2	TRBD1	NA	TGCAGCACCGGGACAGGGAACACCGGGGAGCTGTTTTTT	CSTGTGNTGELFF
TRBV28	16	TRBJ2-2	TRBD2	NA	TGTGCCAGCAGGCCGACATGGCGGGAGGAAACCGGGGAGCTGTTTTTT	CASRPTWREETGELFF
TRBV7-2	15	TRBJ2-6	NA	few	TGTGCCAGCAGCTTATCGGGAGCTGGGGCCAACGTCCTGACTTTC	CASSLSGAGANVLTF
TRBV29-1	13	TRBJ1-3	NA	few	TGCAGCGCCCTAACAGGGCCCGGAAACACCATATATTTT	CSALTGPGNTIYF
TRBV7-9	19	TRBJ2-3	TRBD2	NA	TGTGCCAGCAGCTTAACGGTCGTGCTAGCGGGAGAGGCGGCAGATACGCAGTATTTT	CASSLTVVLAGEAADTQYF
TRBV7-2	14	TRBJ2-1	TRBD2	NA	TGTGCCAGCAGCCCGGTGGGCGGGAGTAATGAGCAGTTCTTC	CASSPVGGSNEQFF
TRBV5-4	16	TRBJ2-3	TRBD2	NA	TGTGCCAGCAGTCGAGGGACTAGCGGGAGTTGGGATACGCAGTATTTT	CASSRGTSGSWDTQYF
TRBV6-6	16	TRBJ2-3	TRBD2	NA	TGTGCCACCTGGACTAGCGGGAGCGGGTTAGCAGATACGCAGTATTTT	CATWTSGSGLADTQYF
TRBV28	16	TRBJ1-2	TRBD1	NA	TGTGCCAGCAGTTTACTGGGACAGGGGAAAAACTATGGCTACACCTTC	CASSLLGQGKNYGYTF
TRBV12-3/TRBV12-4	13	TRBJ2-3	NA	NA	TGTGCCAGCCTTCCGGAGGCGGCAGATACGCAGTATTTT	CASLPEAADTQYF
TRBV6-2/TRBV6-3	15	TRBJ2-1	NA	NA	TGTGCCAGCAGTTCTGGAGGCCGCTCCTACAATGAGCAGTTCTTC	CASSSGGRSYNEQFF
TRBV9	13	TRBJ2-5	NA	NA	TGTGCCAGCAGCGTACGCAGCCAAGAGACCCAGTACTTC	CASSVRSQETQYF